The 18 T cell receptor beta chains below come from one sample, sequenced in a study of shared clonotypes between healthy human individuals. Produced via immunoSEQ multiplex PCR; TCRdb's table is partial and in-frame only. The sample has about 510,000 clones, 90% to 96% seen once. The sequenced material came from naive CD4+ T cells sorted from blood. Sample subset: CD45RA+ positively selected. These receptors all come from a young woman in good health.

The rearrangement links TRBV18 to TRBJ1-2, with 10 bases identical to TRBD1. This CDR3 contains 16 residues. CDR1 and CDR2 (germline): KGHSH, LQKENI. V trimming: 4 bases; J trimming: 6 bases; junction bases outside the gene matches: 11. CDR3 loop: CASSRPGTGDKNGYTF. The CDR3 DNA reads as TGTGCCAGCTCACGCCCCGGGACAGGGGACAAGAATGGCTACACCTTC.

The chain carries TRBV6-5 and TRBJ1-3; tentative D call: TRBD1 (5 bases). V was pared by 0 bases and J by 3 bases, with 9 bases between. Germline V gives CDR1 MNHEY, CDR2 SVGAGI. This CDR3 comprises 15 residues. The CDR3, as DNA: TGTGCCAGCAGTTACTCTGGCAGGGTTGGAAACACCATATATTTT. Amino acids: CASSYSGRVGNTIYF.

This chain connects TRBV6-1 to TRBJ2-6; 8 bases map to TRBD1. With V trimmed by 3 bases and J by 0 bases, 13 bases remained unmatched. In germline, CDR1 is MNHNS, CDR2 SASEGT. This CDR3 is built from 20 residues. The DNA for the CDR3 is TGTGCCAGCAGTGATTCTCCCCGGGACAGGACCTTCTCTGGGGCCAACGTCCTGACTTTC. Translated, it gives CASSDSPRDRTFSGANVLTF.

The rearrangement joins TRBV29-1 to TRBJ2-3; TRBD1 is a possible D gene (5 bases). Looked up from germline, CDR1 is SQVTM and CDR2 is ANQGSEA. This CDR3 is 13 amino acids long. Trimming pared 6 bases from V and 4 bases from J, leaving 14 bases between. CDR3 DNA: TGCAGCGTCAGGGTCAGTAAAGCAGATACGCAGTATTTT. Amino acid sequence: CSVRVSKADTQYF.

This rearrangement joins TRBV5-1 to TRBJ2-5, with 7 bases lining up with TRBD1. The junction had 4 bases not matched to a gene; V was cut back by 4 bases and J by 1 base. The germline gives CDR1 SGHRS, CDR2 YFSETQ. This CDR3 comprises 14 residues. This CDR3 reads CASSDGTAQETQYF. The CDR3 DNA is TGCGCCAGCAGCGACGGGACAGCCCAAGAGACCCAGTACTTC.

V gene TRBV20-1 combines with J gene TRBJ2-5; TRBD1 is a possible D gene (6 bases). This CDR3 spans 11 amino acids. Trimming shortened V by 7 bases and J by 6 bases, and 12 bases separated the two germline ends. Germline CDR1 reads DFQATT; CDR2 reads SNEGSKA (reference sequence). The CDR3 loop reads CSGGRGKTQYF. CDR3 sequence (DNA): TGCAGTGGCGGCAGGGGAAAGACCCAGTACTTC.

CDR3 sequence (DNA): TGTGCCAGCGGGCACTCGGGGACTAGCGGGGATACGCAGTATTTT. Protein product: CASGHSGTSGDTQYF. The V and J genes are TRBV9 and TRBJ2-3; TRBD2 agrees at 12 bases. The CDR3 covers 15 residues. After removal of 7 bases from V and 6 bases from J, the junction contained 9 bases not matched to a gene. CDR1 SGDLS and CDR2 YYNGEE come from the germline V gene.

This clone was picked up one time. The chain couples TRBV29-1 to TRBJ2-7; TRBD2 is a possible D gene (5 bases). V shed 4 bases and J shed 0 bases, with 13 bases lying between them. This CDR3 spans 14 amino acids. The germline CDR1 and CDR2 sequences are SQVTM and ANQGSEA. For the CDR3, the DNA is TGCAGCGTTGCTCTTCCGGGGAGCTCCTACGAGCAGTACTTC. Its protein product is CSVALPGSSYEQYF.

This chain joins TRBV5-4 and TRBJ1-4, with TRBD1 as a possible D gene (5 bases). The length of the CDR3 is 13 residues. In germline, CDR1 is SGHNT, CDR2 YYREEE (reference sequence). V gave up 1 base and J gave up 8 bases, with 9 bases separating them. Here the CDR3 reads CASSLTRDEKLFF. The CDR3 DNA reads TGTGCCAGCAGCTTGACCAGGGACGAAAAACTGTTTTTT.

The genes are TRBV2 and TRBJ1-5, with unresolved D. Trimming shortened V by 4 bases and J by 6 bases, and 16 bases separated the two germline ends. CDR3 length: 15 amino acids. The germline gives CDR1 SNHLY, CDR2 FYNNEI. CDR3 residues: CASSALSEWGQPQHF. In nucleotides, the CDR3 is TGTGCCAGCAGTGCCCTGAGTGAGTGGGGTCAGCCCCAGCATTTT. Complete variable domain (other parts from reference TRBV2 and TRBJ1-5): EPEVTQTPSHQVTQMGQEVILRCVPISNHLYFYWYRQILGQKVEFLVSFYNNEISEKSEIFDDQFSVERPDGSNFTLKIRSTKLEDSAMYFCASSALSEWGQPQHFGDGTRLSIL.

V and J are TRBV5-2 and TRBJ1-2; the table's D call TRBD1 went unverified against the DNA. TRBV5-2 is labeled a pseudogene. The CDR3 loop spans 14 amino acids. As DNA, the CDR3 is TGCGCCAGCAGCCAAGATATGACTCAGGGAGGCTACACCTTC. It yields the protein CASSQDMTQGGYTF.

This clone was seen just once. The V gene is TRBV27, the J gene TRBJ2-7, with 9 bases lining up with TRBD2. CDR1 and CDR2 from the germline V gene are MNHEY and SMNVEV (reference sequence). V was pared by 2 bases and J by 5 bases, with 4 bases of the junction left unmatched. The CDR3 runs to 14 residues. The CDR3 is CASSLAGGYHEQYF. The CDR3 coding sequence is TGTGCCAGCAGTTTAGCGGGAGGGTACCACGAGCAGTACTTC.

The chain links TRBV19 to TRBJ2-1, with 7 bases matching TRBD2. The CDR3 runs to 14 residues. Looked up from germline, CDR1 is LNHDA and CDR2 is SQIVND (reference sequence). Trimming removed 10 bases from V and 4 bases from J; junction bases left unmatched: 10. This CDR3 is CATQRTSEYNEQFF. CDR3 DNA sequence: TGTGCCACCCAAAGGACTAGTGAGTACAATGAGCAGTTCTTC.

J is TRBJ2-2 and V is TRBV4-1; TRBD1 or TRBD2 may be the D gene (5 bases each). Germline V gene sequence: CDR1 MGHRA, CDR2 YSYEKL. V lost 4 bases and J 6 bases, leaving 12 bases between the germline ends. The CDR3 length is 14 residues. The CDR3 region is CASSPLGVPGELFF. The CDR3 bases are TGCGCCAGCAGCCCTCTGGGGGTGCCCGGGGAGCTGTTTTTT.

This clone was picked up one time. The rearrangement uses TRBV15 and TRBJ2-1, with a weak D call TRBD2 (6 bases). V lost 1 base and J lost 4, with 11 bases in between. The CDR3 has 15 amino acids. Germline V gene sequence: CDR1 LNHNV, CDR2 YYDKDF (reference sequence). Written as DNA, the CDR3 is TGTGCCACCAGCAGAGGGGGGGACTCTTACAATGAGCAGTTCTTC. The encoded protein is CATSRGGDSYNEQFF.

This chain links TRBV7-9 with TRBJ1-6; a weak D match, TRBD1 (6 bases). Looked up from germline, CDR1 is SEHNR and CDR2 is FQNEAQ (reference sequence). The CDR3 sequence is 14 residues long. Trimming took 4 bases from V and 9 from J, leaving 13 bases between them. The CDR3 coding sequence is TGTGCCAGCAGCTCTGGACAGTTATTTTCACCCCTCCACTTT. Protein: CASSSGQLFSPLHF.

This chain uses TRBV28 with TRBJ2-7, with 8 nucleotides matching TRBD1. Germline values: CDR1 MDHEN, CDR2 SYDVKM. CDR3 size: 15 residues. V lost 3 bases to trimming and J lost 1 base; unmatched junction nucleotides: 5. For the CDR3, the DNA is TGTGCCAGCAGTTTCCGGGACAGGAGATCCTACGAGCAGTACTTC. Translating it yields CASSFRDRRSYEQYF.

The V and J genes are TRBV18 and TRBJ1-5; 9 nucleotides line up with TRBD1. The CDR3 sequence is 16 residues long. V lost 4 bases and J lost 0; bases outside the gene matches: 4. From germline, CDR1 is KGHSH and CDR2 LQKENI. CDR3 residues: CASSQRTGDSNQPQHF. In DNA form, the CDR3 reads TGTGCCAGCTCACAAAGGACAGGGGATAGCAATCAGCCCCAGCATTTT.